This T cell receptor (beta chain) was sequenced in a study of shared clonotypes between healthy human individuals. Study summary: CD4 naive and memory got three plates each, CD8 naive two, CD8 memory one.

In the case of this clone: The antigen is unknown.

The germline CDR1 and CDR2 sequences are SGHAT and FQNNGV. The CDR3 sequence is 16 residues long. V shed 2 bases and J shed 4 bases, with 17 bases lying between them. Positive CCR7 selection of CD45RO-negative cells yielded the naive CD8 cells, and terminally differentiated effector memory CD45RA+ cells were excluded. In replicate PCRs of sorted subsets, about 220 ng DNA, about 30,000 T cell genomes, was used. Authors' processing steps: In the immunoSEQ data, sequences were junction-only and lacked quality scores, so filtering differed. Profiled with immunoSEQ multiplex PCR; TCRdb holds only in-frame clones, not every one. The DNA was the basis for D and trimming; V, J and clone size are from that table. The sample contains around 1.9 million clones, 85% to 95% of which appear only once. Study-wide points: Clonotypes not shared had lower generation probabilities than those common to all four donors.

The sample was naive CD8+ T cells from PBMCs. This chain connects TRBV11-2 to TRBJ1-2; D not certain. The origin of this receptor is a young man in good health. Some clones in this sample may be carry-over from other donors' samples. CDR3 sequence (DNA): TGTGCCAGCAGCTTATCTCGTGACACTTACCTCTATGGCTACACCTTC. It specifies CASSLSRDTYLYGYTF.